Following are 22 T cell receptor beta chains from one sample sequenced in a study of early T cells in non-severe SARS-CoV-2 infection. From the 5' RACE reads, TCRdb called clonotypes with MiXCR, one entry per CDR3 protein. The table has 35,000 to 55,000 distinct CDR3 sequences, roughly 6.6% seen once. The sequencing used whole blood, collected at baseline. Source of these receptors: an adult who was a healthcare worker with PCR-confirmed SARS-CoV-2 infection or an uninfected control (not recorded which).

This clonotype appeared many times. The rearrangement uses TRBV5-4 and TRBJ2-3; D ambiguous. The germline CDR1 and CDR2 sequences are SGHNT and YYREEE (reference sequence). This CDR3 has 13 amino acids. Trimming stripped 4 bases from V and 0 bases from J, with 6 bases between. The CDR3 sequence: CASSPISTDTQYF. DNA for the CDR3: TGTGCCAGCAGCCCTATAAGCACAGATACGCAGTATTTT.

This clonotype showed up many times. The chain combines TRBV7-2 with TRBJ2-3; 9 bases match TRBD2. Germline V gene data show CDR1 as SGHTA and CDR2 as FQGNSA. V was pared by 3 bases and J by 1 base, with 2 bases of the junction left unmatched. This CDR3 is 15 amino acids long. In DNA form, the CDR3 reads TGTGCCAGCAGCTTCATAGCGGGGGGCACAGATACGCAGTATTTT. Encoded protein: CASSFIAGGTDTQYF.

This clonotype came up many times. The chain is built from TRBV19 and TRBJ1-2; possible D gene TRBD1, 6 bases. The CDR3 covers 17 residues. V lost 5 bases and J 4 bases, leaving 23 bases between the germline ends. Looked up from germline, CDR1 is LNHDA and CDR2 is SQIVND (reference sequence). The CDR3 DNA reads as TGTGCCAGTAGTCCCGGACAGCTACAGCTTCGGACCTATGGCTACACCTTC. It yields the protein CASSPGQLQLRTYGYTF.

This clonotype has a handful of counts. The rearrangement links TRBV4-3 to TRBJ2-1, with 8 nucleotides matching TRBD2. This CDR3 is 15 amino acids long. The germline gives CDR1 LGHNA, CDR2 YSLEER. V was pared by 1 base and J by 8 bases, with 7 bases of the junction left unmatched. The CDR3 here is CASSQGASAGDEQFF. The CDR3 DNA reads TGCGCCAGCAGCCAAGGAGCGTCAGCGGGAGATGAGCAGTTCTTC.

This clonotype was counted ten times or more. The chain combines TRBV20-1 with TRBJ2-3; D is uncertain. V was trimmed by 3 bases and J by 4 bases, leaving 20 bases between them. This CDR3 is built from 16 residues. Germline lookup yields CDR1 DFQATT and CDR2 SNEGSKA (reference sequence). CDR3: CSARDFFIGPADTQYF. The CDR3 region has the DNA TGCAGTGCTAGGGATTTTTTCATAGGGCCCGCAGATACGCAGTATTTT.

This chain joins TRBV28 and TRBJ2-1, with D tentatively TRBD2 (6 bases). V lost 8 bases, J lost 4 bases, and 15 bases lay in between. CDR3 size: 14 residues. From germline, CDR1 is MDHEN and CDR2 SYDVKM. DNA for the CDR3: TGTGCCAGCGGGGGGTCAGTGATTTACAATGAGCAGTTCTTC. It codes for CASGGSVIYNEQFF. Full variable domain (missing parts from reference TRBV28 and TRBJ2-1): DVKVTQSSRYLVKRTGEKVFLECVQDMDHENMFWYRQDPGLGLRLIYFSYDVKMKEKGDIPEGYSVSREKKERFSLILESASTNQTSMYLCASGGSVIYNEQFFGPGTRLTVL.

CDR3 coding DNA: TGTGCCAGCAGCTCGCTAACCGGGACTAGCGGCCTTGAGCAGTTCTTC. Protein sequence: CASSSLTGTSGLEQFF. The chain recombines TRBV7-8 with TRBJ2-1; TRBD2 agrees at 11 bases. CDR1 is SGHVS and CDR2 is FQNEAQ in the germline V gene. The CDR3 runs 16 residues. After removal of 4 bases from V and 9 bases from J, the junction contained 11 bases not matched to a gene.

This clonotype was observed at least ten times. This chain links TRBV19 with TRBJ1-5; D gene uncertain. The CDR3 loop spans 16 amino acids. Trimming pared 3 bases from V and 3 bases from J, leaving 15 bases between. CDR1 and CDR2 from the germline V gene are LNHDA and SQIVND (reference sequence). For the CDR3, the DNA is TGTGCCAGTAGTATTGACACCGCCAGCGTCAATCAGCCCCAGCATTTT. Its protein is CASSIDTASVNQPQHF. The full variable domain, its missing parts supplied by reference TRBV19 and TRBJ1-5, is DGGITQSPKYLFRKEGQNVTLSCEQNLNHDAMYWYRQDPGQGLRLIYYSQIVNDFQKGDIAEGYSVSREKKESFPLTVTSAQKNPTAFYLCASSIDTASVNQPQHFGDGTRLSIL.

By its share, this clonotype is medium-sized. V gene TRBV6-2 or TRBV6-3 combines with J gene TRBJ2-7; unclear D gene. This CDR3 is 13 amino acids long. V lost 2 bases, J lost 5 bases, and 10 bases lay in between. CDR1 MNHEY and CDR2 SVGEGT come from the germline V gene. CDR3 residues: CASSYQLFHEQYF. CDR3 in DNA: TGTGCCAGCAGTTACCAGCTGTTCCACGAGCAGTACTTC.

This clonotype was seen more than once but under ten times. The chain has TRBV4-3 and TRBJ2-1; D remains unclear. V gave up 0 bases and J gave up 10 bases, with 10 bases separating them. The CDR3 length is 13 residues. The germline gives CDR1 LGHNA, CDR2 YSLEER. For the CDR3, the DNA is TGCGCCAGCAGCCAAGATGCCTATCGCGAGCAGTTCTTC. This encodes CASSQDAYREQFF.

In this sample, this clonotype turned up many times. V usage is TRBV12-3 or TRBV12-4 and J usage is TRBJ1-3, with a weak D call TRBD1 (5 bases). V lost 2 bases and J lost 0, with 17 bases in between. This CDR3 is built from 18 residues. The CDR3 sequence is CASSLMSGDVLSGNTIYF. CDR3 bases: TGTGCCAGCAGTTTAATGTCCGGGGACGTCCTCTCTGGAAACACCATATATTTT.

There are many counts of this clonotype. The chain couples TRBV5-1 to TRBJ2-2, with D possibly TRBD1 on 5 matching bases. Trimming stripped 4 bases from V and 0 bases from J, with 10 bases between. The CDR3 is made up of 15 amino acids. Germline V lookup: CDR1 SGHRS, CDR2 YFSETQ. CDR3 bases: TGCGCCAGCAGCCAAAGGGGATCGAACACCGGGGAGCTGTTTTTT. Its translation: CASSQRGSNTGELFF.

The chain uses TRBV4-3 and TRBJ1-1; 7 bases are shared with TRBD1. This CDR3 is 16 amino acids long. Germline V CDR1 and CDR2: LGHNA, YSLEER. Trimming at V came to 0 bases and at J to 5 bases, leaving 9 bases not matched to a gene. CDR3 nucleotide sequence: TGCGCCAGCAGCCAAGATGCGACAGGGTACGGAACTGAAGCTTTCTTT. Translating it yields CASSQDATGYGTEAFF.

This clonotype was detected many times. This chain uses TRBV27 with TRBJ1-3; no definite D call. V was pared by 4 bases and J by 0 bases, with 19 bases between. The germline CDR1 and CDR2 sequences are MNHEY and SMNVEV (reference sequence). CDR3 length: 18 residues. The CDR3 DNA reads TGTGCCAGCAGTTCCACCTGGCTCCCGGGGTTCTCTGGAAACACCATATATTTT. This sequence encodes CASSSTWLPGFSGNTIYF.

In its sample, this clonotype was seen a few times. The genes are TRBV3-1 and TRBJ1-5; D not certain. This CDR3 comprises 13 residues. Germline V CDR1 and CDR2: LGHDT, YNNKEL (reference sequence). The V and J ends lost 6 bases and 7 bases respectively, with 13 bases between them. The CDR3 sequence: CASSPPGLQPQHF. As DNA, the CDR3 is TGTGCCAGCAGTCCGCCAGGTTTGCAGCCCCAGCATTTT. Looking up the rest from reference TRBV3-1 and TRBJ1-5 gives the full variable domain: DTAVSQTPKYLVTQMGNDKSIKCEQNLGHDTMYWYKQDSKKFLKIMFSYNNKELIINETVPNRFSPKSPDKAHLNLHINSLELGDSAVYFCASSPPGLQPQHFGDGTRLSIL.

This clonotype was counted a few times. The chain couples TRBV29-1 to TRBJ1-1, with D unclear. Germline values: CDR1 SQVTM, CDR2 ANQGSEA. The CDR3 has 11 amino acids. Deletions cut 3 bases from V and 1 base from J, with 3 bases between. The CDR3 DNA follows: TGCAGCGTTGAGACGAACACTGAAGCTTTCTTT. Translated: CSVETNTEAFF.

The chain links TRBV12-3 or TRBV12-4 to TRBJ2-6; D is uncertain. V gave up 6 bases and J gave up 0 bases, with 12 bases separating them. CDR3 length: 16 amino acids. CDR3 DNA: TGTGCCAGCAGGCCCGGGCTTATCTCTGGGGCCAACGTCCTGACTTTC. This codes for CASRPGLISGANVLTF.

CDR3: CASSPNRNNEKLFF. In DNA form, the CDR3 reads TGTGCCAGCAGCCCGAACAGGAATAATGAAAAACTGTTTTTT. The chain employs TRBV7-2 and TRBJ1-4; D possibly corresponds to TRBD1 (5 bases). From germline, CDR1 is SGHTA and CDR2 FQGNSA. The germline V and J ends were trimmed by 5 bases and 4 bases, with 11 bases remaining between them. The CDR3 length is 14 residues.

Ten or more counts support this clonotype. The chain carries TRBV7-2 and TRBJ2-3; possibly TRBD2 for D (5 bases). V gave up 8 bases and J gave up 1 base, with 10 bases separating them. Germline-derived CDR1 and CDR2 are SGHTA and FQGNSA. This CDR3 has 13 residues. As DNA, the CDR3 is TGTGCCAGCGGGAGAACAGGCACAGATACGCAGTATTTT. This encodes CASGRTGTDTQYF.

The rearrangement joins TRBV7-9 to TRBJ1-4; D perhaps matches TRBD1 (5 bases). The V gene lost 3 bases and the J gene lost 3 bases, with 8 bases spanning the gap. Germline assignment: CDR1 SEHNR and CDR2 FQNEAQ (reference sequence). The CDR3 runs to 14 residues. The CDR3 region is CASSLGPANEKLFF. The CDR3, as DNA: TGTGCCAGCAGCTTGGGGCCGGCTAATGAAAAACTGTTTTTT.

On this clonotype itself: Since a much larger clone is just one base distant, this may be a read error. For the CDR3, the DNA is TGTGTCAGCAGCTTAGCGGGGGGCAGCAACTATGGCTACACCTTC. This encodes CVSSLAGGSNYGYTF. The V call is TRBV11-2, the J call TRBJ1-2; possible D gene TRBD1, 6 bases. This CDR3 has 15 amino acids. The germline gives CDR1 SGHAT, CDR2 FQNNGV.

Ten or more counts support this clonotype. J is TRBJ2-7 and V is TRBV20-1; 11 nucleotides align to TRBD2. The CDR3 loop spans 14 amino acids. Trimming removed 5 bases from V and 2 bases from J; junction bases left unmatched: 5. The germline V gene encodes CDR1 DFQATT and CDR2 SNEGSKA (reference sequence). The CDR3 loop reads CSAHSGRGTYEQYF. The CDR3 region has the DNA TGCAGTGCTCATAGCGGGAGGGGAACCTACGAGCAGTACTTC.